This record concerns one TCR beta chain sequence. These data come from a study of blood T cell repertoires in COVID-19. Study-wide background: The United States, Italy and Spain supplied acute and convalescent COVID-19 samples.

Assay used: immunoSEQ multiplex PCR; TCRdb lists only in-frame clones, some missing. The data show over 85,000 clones, around 90% seen once. The V and J ends lost 4 bases and 6 bases, in that order; junction bases with no gene match: 8. Germline V gene data show CDR1 as LGHNA and CDR2 as YNFKEQ. This CDR3 is 16 amino acids long. This receptor was obtained from a woman between 45 and 65 years old with COVID-19, enrolled during active disease. Sequenced: peripheral blood. The chain has TRBV4-2 and TRBJ2-1, with 11 positions matching TRBD2. CDR3 amino acids: CASSLMGTSGSNEQFF. The DNA for the CDR3 is TGTGCCAGCAGCCTAATGGGGACTAGCGGAAGCAATGAGCAGTTCTTC.